A selection of T cell receptor beta chains follows, all from one sample in a study of blood T cells in healthy people across ages. Each CDR3 protein is one row after TCRdb ran MiXCR on the 5' RACE reads. The sample has more than 1 million distinct CDR3 sequences, 45% seen once. Sequencing was done on a sample of blood. The origin of the receptors is a woman aged 60-75 years in good health. The CDR3 runs from the conserved cysteine through the conserved F or W. D genes are given only for firm matches. Only part of the rows carry a size: once, few, many, or a class if the clone is expanded.

v_gene	abundance	j_gene	d_gene	CDR3nt	CDR3aa
TRBV29-1	NA	TRBJ1-1	NA	TGCAGCGTTGAGGAATGGGTTGCCCAGGGCGGCGTGAACACTGAAGCTTTCTTT	CSVEEWVAQGGVNTEAFF
TRBV11-3	NA	TRBJ2-5	TRBD2	TGTGCCAGCAGCCTAAGGGGAGCGGGAGCCCATCAAGAGACCCAGTACTTC	CASSLRGAGAHQETQYF
TRBV29-1	few	TRBJ2-5	NA	TGCAGCGTTGATTTAGCCAGGGAGGAGACCCAGTACTTC	CSVDLAREETQYF
TRBV7-9	few	TRBJ2-5	NA	TGTGCCAGCAGTCCTCAGGGGACCCAAGAGACCCAGTACTTC	CASSPQGTQETQYF
TRBV15	NA	TRBJ2-1	NA	TGTGCCACCAGCAAGAGGGAACTGTACAATGAGCAGTTCTTC	CATSKRELYNEQFF
TRBV2	few	TRBJ2-7	NA	TGTGCCAGCAGTTACCAGGGTGGGAACTACGAGCAGTACTTC	CASSYQGGNYEQYF
TRBV3-1	once	TRBJ1-2	NA	TGTGCCAGCAGCCAAGCGCGCGGTAAATACACCTTC	CASSQARGKYTF
TRBV10-1	NA	TRBJ2-2	NA	TGCGCCAGCAGTGATTTCGGACCCGGGGGACCCGGGGAGCTGTTTTTT	CASSDFGPGGPGELFF
TRBV5-5	few	TRBJ2-2	NA	TGTGCCAGCAGCTTGGAAGGGGCGAACACCGGGGAGCTGTTTTTT	CASSLEGANTGELFF
TRBV6-1	few	TRBJ2-1	NA	TGTGCCAGTAAGGAGCGGACCTACAATGAGCAGTTCTTC	CASKERTYNEQFF
TRBV20-1	NA	TRBJ2-3	NA	TGCAGTGCCGAGGGCACAGATACGCAGTATTTT	CSAEGTDTQYF
TRBV7-9	few	TRBJ2-1	TRBD2	TGTGCCAGCAGCTTAGGAATCGGGACTAGCGGGAGAAATGAGCAGTTCTTC	CASSLGIGTSGRNEQFF
TRBV20-1	NA	TRBJ1-2	TRBD1	TGCAGTGCACCAGGACAGGGGGCTTTTCATGGCTACACCTTC	CSAPGQGAFHGYTF
TRBV6-4	NA	TRBJ2-1	NA	TGTGCCAGCAGTGACCAGGACAGCTCCTACAATGAGCAGTTCTTC	CASSDQDSSYNEQFF
TRBV5-1	NA	TRBJ1-4	NA	TGCGCCAGCAGCCTTCAGGGGTCCGCAACTAATGAAAAACTGTTTTTT	CASSLQGSATNEKLFF
TRBV20-1	few	TRBJ2-4	NA	TGCAGTGCTAGATCGGGGGCGGAGTCCATTCAGTACTTC	CSARSGAESIQYF
TRBV20-1	few	TRBJ2-7	NA	TGCAGTGCTAGAGATCGAAGGACTGGCTCCTACGAGCAGTACTTC	CSARDRRTGSYEQYF